These 22 T cell receptor beta chains were all obtained from the same sample, sequenced in a study of somatic mutations in cytotoxic T cells in rheumatoid arthritis. Sequencing used immunoSEQ multiplex PCR; TCRdb keeps in-frame clones, though not all of them. The table includes 6,000 to 7,500 clones, 72% detected once. Sequenced input: CD8+ T cells sorted from blood. The receptors were gathered from a woman between 45 and 60 years old in good health.

The chain is built from TRBV4-1 and TRBJ2-7, with D uncertain. The V gene's germline CDR1 is MGHRA and CDR2 YSYEKL. The CDR3 covers 15 residues. Trimming cost V 1 base and J 4 bases, with 14 bases left between them. The chain's CDR3 is CASSQGDTKEYEQYF. The CDR3 DNA reads TGCGCCAGCAGCCAAGGAGACACCAAAGAGTACGAGCAGTACTTC.

The chain recombines TRBV10-3 with TRBJ2-7; 9 bases are shared with TRBD2. V lost 1 base, J lost 3 bases, and 4 bases stayed unmatched. The length of the CDR3 is 15 residues. Germline V CDR1 and CDR2: ENHRY, SYGVKD. For the CDR3, the DNA is TGTGCCATCAGTGAGTGGCTAGCGGGGAACTACGAGCAGTACTTC. Its translation: CAISEWLAGNYEQYF.

This clone has more than one count but fewer than ten. This chain links TRBV10-3 with TRBJ1-1; D remains ambiguous. Trimming stripped 1 base from V and 2 bases from J, with 14 bases between. CDR1 is ENHRY and CDR2 is SYGVKD in the germline V gene. The CDR3 has 16 amino acids. The CDR3 region is CAISEWVARANTEAFF. The CDR3 bases are TGTGCCATCAGTGAGTGGGTTGCGAGGGCTAACACTGAAGCTTTCTTT.

The chain carries TRBV25-1 and TRBJ2-7; 14 bases line up with TRBD2. The CDR3 is made up of 18 amino acids. The V gene's germline CDR1 is MGHDK and CDR2 SYGVNS. V lost 4 bases and J lost 2; bases outside the gene matches: 10. The CDR3 loop is CASSGGGLAGEKPYEQYF. In DNA, the CDR3 is TGTGCCAGCAGTGGGGGGGGACTAGCGGGGGAAAAACCCTACGAGCAGTACTTC.

This clone was counted a single time. The chain combines TRBV15 with TRBJ1-2, with D tentatively TRBD1 (5 bases). CDR3 length: 14 residues. V gave up 1 base and J gave up 4 bases, with 10 bases separating them. Per germline, CDR1 LNHNV and CDR2 YYDKDF (reference sequence). CDR3 amino acids: CATSRVDGGYGYTF. CDR3 DNA sequence: TGTGCCACCAGCAGAGTTGACGGGGGCTATGGCTACACCTTC.

The rearrangement links TRBV5-4 to TRBJ1-2, with 12 positions matching TRBD1. The CDR3 length is 15 residues. In germline, CDR1 is SGHNT, CDR2 YYREEE (reference sequence). The J segment lost 7 bases and the V segment lost 4 bases, leaving 8 bases of the junction unmatched. The CDR3 DNA reads as TGTGCCAGCAGCATTCCCGGGACAGGGGGCGTTGGCTACACCTTC. Translation gives CASSIPGTGGVGYTF.

The rearrangement joins TRBV5-1 to TRBJ1-1; possible D gene TRBD1, 6 bases. The CDR3 loop spans 13 amino acids. The V end lost 0 bases, the J end lost 11 bases, and 14 bases lay between the germline ends. Germline loops: CDR1 SGHRS, CDR2 YFSETQ. The CDR3 DNA reads TGCGCCAGCAGCTTGGCCCCGGGGGGCCGGGCTTTCTTT. It encodes CASSLAPGGRAFF.

The rearrangement uses TRBV19 and TRBJ1-1; D is unresolved. CDR3 length: 13 residues. Trimming shortened V by 5 bases and J by 0 bases, and 7 bases separated the two germline ends. The germline V gene encodes CDR1 LNHDA and CDR2 SQIVND (reference sequence). The CDR3 DNA follows: TGTGCCAGTAGTGTCACACTGAACACTGAAGCTTTCTTT. It encodes CASSVTLNTEAFF.

The chain combines TRBV4-1 with TRBJ2-2; 12 bases are shared with TRBD1. The germline CDR1 and CDR2 sequences are MGHRA and YSYEKL. The CDR3 is 17 amino acids. V lost 0 bases to trimming and J lost 6 bases; unmatched junction nucleotides: 5. The CDR3 loop is CASSQDWGQGAPGELFF. CDR3 nucleotide sequence: TGCGCCAGCAGCCAAGATTGGGGACAGGGGGCCCCCGGGGAGCTGTTTTTT.

The chain carries TRBV4-3 and TRBJ1-1, with a tentative D call TRBD1 (5 bases). Germline CDR1 and CDR2: LGHNA and YSLEER. The CDR3 length is 13 residues. V was trimmed by 2 bases and J by 1 base, leaving 5 bases between them. In DNA form, the CDR3 reads TGCGCCAGCAGCCAAACAGGGAACACTGAAGCTTTCTTT. Translating it yields CASSQTGNTEAFF.

The chain recombines TRBV7-6 with TRBJ2-7, with D maybe TRBD1 (6 bases). The CDR3 is made up of 16 amino acids. Per germline, CDR1 SGHVS and CDR2 FNYEAQ. V was cut by 0 bases and J by 1 base, with 13 bases left in between. In DNA, the CDR3 is TGTGCCAGCAGCTTAGCGGGGCCAGGGGAATCCTACGAGCAGTACTTC. It is translated as CASSLAGPGESYEQYF.

The CDR3, as DNA: TGTGCCAGCAGCTTAAGGGGGCTGGGGGAAAAACTGTTTTTT. Protein sequence: CASSLRGLGEKLFF. The gene calls are TRBV7-6 and TRBJ1-4, with 7 bases lining up with TRBD1. The V gene's germline CDR1 is SGHVS and CDR2 FNYEAQ. The CDR3 is 14 amino acids. Trimming at V came to 2 bases and at J to 8 bases, leaving 5 bases not matched to a gene.

V and J are TRBV5-1 and TRBJ2-7; possible D gene TRBD1, 7 bases. Between the trimmed V and J ends, which lost 3 bases and 2 bases, there was a span of 12 bases. Germline V gene sequence: CDR1 SGHRS, CDR2 YFSETQ. The CDR3 is 14 amino acids. As DNA, the CDR3 is TGCGCCAGCAGCTGGGGGGACAGCGCCTACGAGCAGTACTTC. Translated: CASSWGDSAYEQYF.

V gene TRBV4-1 combines with J gene TRBJ2-1, with 9 bases lining up with TRBD1. J lost 1 base, V lost 3 bases, and 4 bases had no gene match. Looked up from germline, CDR1 is MGHRA and CDR2 is YSYEKL. The CDR3 loop spans 16 amino acids. The CDR3 protein is CASSHAGTGSYNEQFF. CDR3 nucleotides: TGCGCCAGCAGCCATGCCGGGACAGGGTCCTACAATGAGCAGTTCTTC.

The count of this clone is one. This chain links TRBV12-5 with TRBJ2-2, with 8 bases identical to TRBD1. The germline V gene has CDR1 LGHNT and CDR2 FRNRAP. J gave up 4 bases and V 6 bases, and 13 bases lay outside the gene matches. The CDR3 runs to 17 residues. The CDR3 coding sequence is TGTGCTAGTGGCCCCGGACAGGGAATATGGGGCACCGGGGAGCTGTTTTTT. Translated: CASGPGQGIWGTGELFF.

This chain uses TRBV7-5 with TRBJ1-5; the D call TRBD1 from the table was never checked on the DNA. TRBV7-5 is classified as a pseudogene. The CDR3 has 14 residues. CDR3 protein: CARSIDRGIQPQHF. The CDR3 bases are TGTGCCAGAAGCATCGACAGGGGGATTCAGCCCCAGCATTTT.

This sequence joins TRBV9 and TRBJ1-4, with TRBD1 as a possible D gene (6 bases). CDR1 SGDLS and CDR2 YYNGEE come from the germline V gene. The CDR3 is 14 amino acids. The V end was cut by 1 base, the J end by 7 bases, with 11 bases between. As DNA, the CDR3 is TGTGCCAGCAGCGTACATGGGACAAGTGAAAAACTGTTTTTT. It encodes CASSVHGTSEKLFF. The variable domain in full, completed from reference TRBV9 and TRBJ1-4, reads DSGVTQTPKHLITATGQRVTLRCSPRSGDLSVYWYQQSLDQGLQFLIQYYNGEERAKGNILERFSAQQFPDLHSELNLSSLELGDSALYFCASSVHGTSEKLFFGSGTQLSVL.

V is TRBV4-1 and J is TRBJ1-5, with 7 bases matching TRBD1. This CDR3 has 16 amino acids. CDR1 and CDR2 (germline): MGHRA, YSYEKL. J lost 5 bases, V lost 0 bases, and 7 bases had no gene match. The CDR3 nucleotides are TGCGCCAGCAGCCAAGAGTTCCAGGGGGTATATCAGCCCCAGCATTTT. The encoded protein is CASSQEFQGVYQPQHF.

This chain links TRBV9 with TRBJ1-1; TRBD1 matches at 7 bases. Germline V CDR1 and CDR2: SGDLS, YYNGEE. CDR3 size: 15 residues. After removal of 5 bases from V and 3 bases from J, the junction contained 10 bases not matched to a gene. CDR3: CASSHTGDEDTEAFF. As DNA, the CDR3 is TGTGCCAGCAGTCATACAGGGGATGAGGACACTGAAGCTTTCTTT.

The rearrangement uses TRBV15 and TRBJ2-3; 8 bases match TRBD2. V trimming: 3 bases; J trimming: 1 base; junction bases outside the gene matches: 6. In germline, CDR1 is LNHNV, CDR2 YYDKDF (reference sequence). The CDR3 spans 16 residues. DNA for the CDR3: TGTGCCACCAGCAGGGAAGCGGGGGACGGCACAGATACGCAGTATTTT. It encodes CATSREAGDGTDTQYF.

V gene TRBV10-3 combines with J gene TRBJ2-1; D may be TRBD1 (6 bases). Looked up from germline, CDR1 is ENHRY and CDR2 is SYGVKD. Trimming pared 6 bases from V and 7 bases from J, leaving 7 bases between. This CDR3 region has 11 residues. Here the CDR3 DNA reads TGTGCCATCAGCCAGGGGAATGAGCAGTTCTTC. This sequence encodes CAISQGNEQFF.

V usage is TRBV15 and J usage is TRBJ1-6, with D possibly TRBD1 on 5 matching bases. The V gene lost 1 base and the J gene lost 6 bases, with 13 bases spanning the gap. This CDR3 is 16 amino acids long. Germline CDR1 is LNHNV and CDR2 is YYDKDF (reference sequence). Here the CDR3 DNA reads TGTGCCACCAGCAGAGTTTCGGACACCCCTAATTCACCCCTCCACTTT. This encodes CATSRVSDTPNSPLHF. Filled out from reference TRBV15 and TRBJ1-6, the complete variable domain reads DAMVIQNPRYQVTQFGKPVTLSCSQTLNHNVMYWYQQKSSQAPKLLFHYYDKDFNNEADTPDNFQSRRPNTSFCFLDIRSPGLGDTAMYLCATSRVSDTPNSPLHFGNGTRLTVT.